What follows describes a single T cell receptor beta chain. No cognate antigen has been identified for it. No base-level quality is on record; no much larger clone is a single base apart. The trial excluded patients who had a history of autoimmune disease or were on systemic immunosuppression. In every dose cohort, peripheral blood was drawn for TCR sequencing at baseline, cycle 4 day 1, and cycle 7 day 1. Samples came from an open-label, multicenter, first-in-human phase I dose-escalation trial of ivuxolimab. Adults with locally advanced or metastatic melanoma, renal cell carcinoma, hepatocellular carcinoma or head and neck squamous cell carcinoma were enrolled in the trial. Before TCR sequencing, CD4+ T cells and CD8+ T cells were sorted from peripheral blood as separate populations. Clipping removes 1 base from V and 4 bases from J, with 7 as the unmatched junction base count. CDR1 and CDR2 were assigned from the germline V gene as SGHVS and FQNEAQ. Including cysteine and phenylalanine, the CDR3 has 16 amino acids. Only the CDR3 DNA stays, 48 bases, in frame from base 1.

Genomic DNA was extracted from sorted cells for sequencing of the TCRbeta CDR3 region. The immunoSEQ Assay was used for sequencing of TCRbeta CDR3 regions. The table was pulled from immuneACCESS by TCRdb, which kept in-frame rearrangements only. Such tables lose some clones; where checked, under half of the loss comes from unresolved V genes, and the rest has no known cause. The sample table records about 86,000 clones; 87% of these occur just once. The top ten constitute approximately 1.5% of the sample. This sample is drawn from a study of OX40 agonist ivuxolimab in advanced cancers. A note on the overall study: Ivuxolimab was an agonistic, fully human IgG2 monoclonal antibody directed against OX40 (CD134), a costimulatory receptor. The paper describes the monotherapy dose-escalation part (N ≈ 52 patients) of the phase I trial of ivuxolimab. In the dose-escalation cohort, roughly 80% of patients were male, and the mean age was approximately 55 years, with a range of about 23 to 85. Partial responses occurred in three dose-escalation patients: two with cutaneous melanoma and one with hepatocellular carcinoma. Among the approximately 50 dose-escalation patients, around 19 had hepatocellular carcinoma, 15 or so melanoma, 9 renal cell carcinoma and 9 head and neck cancer. The point of sequencing TCRbeta in the periphery was to test whether ivuxolimab changed TCR sequence diversity and drove clonal T-cell expansion. Patients were allowed to have had prior anti-PD-1, anti-PD-L1 or anti-CTLA-4 therapy, and approximately 40% of the dose-escalation patients had previously received checkpoint inhibitors. Intravenous ivuxolimab was administered to patients every 2 weeks at six dose levels: 0.01, 0.1, 0.3, 1.5, 3 and 10 mg/kg.

On the study overall, not on this receptor specifically: At doses of 0.1 to 3.0 mg/kg, clonal expansion of both CD4+ and CD8+ blood T cells was observed from baseline to week 6. After ivuxolimab, more expanded clones were found on average in CD8+ T cells than in CD4+ T cells. Low levels of normalized T-cell clonal expansion were also shown by some nonresponding patients. In the 0.1-3.0 mg/kg groups, partial responders had among the lowest normalized peripheral clonal expansion, particularly in CD8+ T cells. The antigen specificity of the clonally expanded peripheral T cells was not determined.

The source material was CD4+ or CD8+ T cells sorted from blood, sampled in a trial of the OX40 agonist ivuxolimab. The sequence was obtained from an adult with an advanced solid tumor such as melanoma, head and neck, liver or kidney cancer. The chain is encoded by TRBV7-8 joined to TRBJ2-3, with 8 bases in between that match TRBD2. CDR3 loop: CASSLGISGTSDTQYF. The DNA sequence reads TGTGCCAGCAGCTTAGGTATTAGCGGGACCTCAGATACGCAGTATTTT.